This T cell receptor beta chain stems from a study of shared clonotypes between healthy human individuals. Turning to the study itself: Three plates were used per donor for CD4 naive, three for CD4 memory, two for CD8 naive and one for CD8 memory. Study-level results: The study's rarefaction showed incomplete sorted-subset sequencing despite large depth.

Using immunoSEQ multiplex PCR, the repertoire was profiled, and TCRdb retains in-frame clones only, with some absent. The table shows 2,500,000 or so clones, with around 92% occurring only once. Comments on this clone: Antigen unknown.

CDR3 size: 17 residues. Germline V gene sequence: CDR1 MNHEY, CDR2 SMNVEV (reference sequence). V trimming: 8 bases; J trimming: 7 bases; junction bases outside the gene matches: 17. The gene calls are TRBV27 and TRBJ2-7; 13 nucleotides agree with TRBD2. This receptor was identified in a young man in good health. Some clones in this sample may be carry-over from other donors' samples. The source material was naive CD4+ T cells from PBMCs. Subset described: CD45RA+ positively selected. CDR3 bases: TGTGCCAGCCTAAAATACCAACTAGCGGGAGGGCCCCGAGAGCAGTACTTC. Its translation is CASLKYQLAGGPREQYF.